The clone carrying this TCR beta chain showed up many times. Its antigen remains unidentified. TCR beta VDJ and CDR3 were profiled, and genomic DNA was the template. TCRdb reanalysed the reads using MiXCR and keeps one entry per CDR3 protein. The data contain around 500,000 distinct CDR3 sequences, less than 35% of them singletons. These data belong to a study of CD8+CD57+ T cells in acquired aplastic anemia. Turning to the study itself: The study obtained an average of around 2.9 ug of DNA from sorted CD4+ and CD8+ cells.

The CDR3 runs 15 residues. Germline V lookup: CDR1 ENHRY, CDR2 SYGVKD. V lost 8 bases and J 5 bases, leaving 21 bases between the germline ends. Study findings and constraints: Patients and controls had in common approximately 30 CD8+ CDR3 sequences.

Patients included in sequencing had previously demonstrated CD8+CD57+ cell expansion by flow cytometry. This sequence joins TRBV10-3 and TRBJ1-2, with D tentatively TRBD1 (6 bases). Sequencing was carried out using sorted CD4+, CD8+, or CD8+CD57+ T cells (not recorded which) from PBMCs. The sequence was obtained from a human donor with aplastic anemia. For the CDR3, the DNA is TGTGCCATCCCCGTCCGGGACAACCAAATTTATGGCTACACCTTC. Translation gives CAIPVRDNQIYGYTF.